These 22 T cell receptor beta chains share one sample of origin, sequenced in a study of cytomegalovirus exposure and HLA in healthy donors. Primers: 60 Vbeta forward and 13 Jbeta reverse. Profiled with immunoSEQ multiplex PCR; TCRdb holds only in-frame clones, not every one. The table shows 110,000 to 150,000 clones, with about 64% occurring only once. Material: PBMCs. The receptors come from a man in his fifties or sixties in good health and CMV-seronegative.

This clone turned up a few times. The chain carries TRBV5-1 and TRBJ2-7, with a tentative D call TRBD2 (5 bases). Germline V gene data show CDR1 as SGHRS and CDR2 as YFSETQ. Trimming cost V 4 bases and J 3 bases, with 14 bases left between them. The CDR3 is 14 residues long. CDR3 residues: CASSTADGVYEQYF. The CDR3, as DNA: TGCGCCAGCAGCACAGCGGACGGCGTCTACGAGCAGTACTTC.

V and J are TRBV2 and TRBJ2-7, with 9 bases matching TRBD2. The trim removed 6 bases at V and 3 bases at J, leaving 12 bases unmatched. From germline, CDR1 is SNHLY and CDR2 FYNNEI. CDR3 length: 16 amino acids. The CDR3 coding sequence is TGTGCCAGCAGGGCACTAGCGGGTGGAGTCAGCTACGAGCAGTACTTC. Amino acid sequence: CASRALAGGVSYEQYF.

For this clone: The junction does not match germline at one end; this may be a read error. This chain joins TRBV25-1 and TRBJ2-7; no clear D gene. CDR3 length equals 11 residues. The germline CDR1 and CDR2 sequences are MGHDK and SYGVNS. The CDR3, as DNA: TGTGCCGGCAGTGCTCTTAGCGAGCAGTACTTC. Protein sequence: CAGSALSEQYF.

V is TRBV18 and J is TRBJ2-7; TRBD1 matches at 8 bases. This CDR3 contains 14 residues. With 6 bases clipped from V and 5 bases from J, the junction kept 9 bases outside the gene matches. The germline gives CDR1 KGHSH, CDR2 LQKENI. In DNA form, the CDR3 reads TGTGCCAGCTCCCCTGGACAGGGCTCTAACGAGCAGTACTTC. This encodes CASSPGQGSNEQYF. Combining the CDR3 with reference TRBV18 and TRBJ2-7 gives the whole variable domain NAGVMQNPRHLVRRRGQEARLRCSPMKGHSHVYWYRQLPEEGLKFMVYLQKENIIDESGMPKERFSAEFPKEGPSILRIQQVVRGDSAAYFCASSPGQGSNEQYFGPGTRLTVT.

This clone has a single count. The chain combines TRBV28 with TRBJ2-1, with TRBD1 matching over 9 bases. Germline V CDR1 and CDR2: MDHEN, SYDVKM. The CDR3 extends over 14 amino acids. The ends lost 6 bases at V and 6 bases at J; junction bases unmatched: 6. CDR3 sequence (DNA): TGTGCCAGCAGCCAGACAGGGGGTTTCAATGAGCAGTTCTTC. This gives the protein CASSQTGGFNEQFF.

In this sample, this clone turned up once. This rearrangement joins TRBV7-3 to TRBJ2-1; 8 positions match TRBD2. J was trimmed by 9 bases and V by 5 bases; bases with no gene match: 9. The CDR3 totals 14 residues. Germline CDR1 is SGHTA and CDR2 is FQGTGA. CDR3 amino acids: CASSRGGLTGEQFF. The CDR3 DNA sequence: TGTGCCAGCAGCCGCGGGGGGCTAACGGGTGAGCAGTTCTTC.

The rearrangement links TRBV6-1 to TRBJ2-1, with 8 bases identical to TRBD1. Germline loops: CDR1 MNHNS, CDR2 SASEGT. The V gene end was trimmed by 3 bases and the J gene end by 7 bases; junction bases not matched to a gene: 11. This CDR3 region has 16 residues. In DNA, the CDR3 is TGTGCCAGCAGTGAGACTCTGGACAGGGTGACAAATGAGCAGTTCTTC. This translates into CASSETLDRVTNEQFF.

This clone was observed a handful of times. The chain combines TRBV18 with TRBJ2-5; TRBD1 is a possible D gene (6 bases). Between the trimmed V and J ends, which lost 4 bases and 4 bases, there was a span of 13 bases. CDR3 size: 14 residues. The germline gives CDR1 KGHSH, CDR2 LQKENI. The CDR3 DNA reads TGTGCCAGCTCACTTCAACAGGGTCGAGAGACCCAGTACTTC. Translation gives CASSLQQGRETQYF.

The J gene is TRBJ2-7, the V gene TRBV4-1; 7 bases fit TRBD2. The CDR3 sequence is 16 residues long. Germline V lookup: CDR1 MGHRA, CDR2 YSYEKL. J lost 4 bases, V lost 1 base, and 10 bases had no gene match. CDR3 DNA: TGCGCCAGCAGCCAAGCTGATGCGGGAGCTTTTTACGAGCAGTACTTC. Protein product: CASSQADAGAFYEQYF.

This chain connects TRBV7-2 to TRBJ2-3; tentative D call: TRBD1 (6 bases). Germline values: CDR1 SGHTA, CDR2 FQGNSA. The CDR3 totals 15 residues. The ends were cut back, 6 bases at V and 3 bases at J, with 16 bases in the middle. In DNA form, the CDR3 reads TGTGCCAGCAGTCGAACAGGGATTCAGACAGATACGCAGTATTTT. This gives the protein CASSRTGIQTDTQYF.

The sample holds a few counts of this clone. V usage is TRBV7-9 and J usage is TRBJ1-1; D is uncertain. The germline gives CDR1 SEHNR, CDR2 FQNEAQ (reference sequence). V was clipped by 2 bases and J by 1 base, with 2 bases between them. The CDR3 has 12 amino acids. Written as DNA, the CDR3 is TGTGCCAGCAGCTTACAGAACACTGAAGCTTTCTTT. Its protein product is CASSLQNTEAFF.

J is TRBJ1-3 and V is TRBV9, with 10 bases lining up with TRBD1. Trimming cost V 4 bases and J 2 bases; bases outside gene matches: 3. The germline V gene has CDR1 SGDLS and CDR2 YYNGEE. The CDR3 runs to 15 residues. CDR3 bases: TGTGCCAGCAGCCTGGGACAGGGGCCTGGAAACACCATATATTTT. Protein sequence: CASSLGQGPGNTIYF.

The V gene is TRBV6-1, the J gene TRBJ2-7; 9 positions match TRBD1. The junction had 8 bases not matched to a gene; V was cut back by 5 bases and J by 6 bases. In germline, CDR1 is MNHNS, CDR2 SASEGT. The CDR3 contains 14 residues. The CDR3, as DNA: TGTGCCAGCAGTTCTCCGGGACAGGGTGTCGAGCAGTACTTC. Translation gives CASSSPGQGVEQYF.

This clone was observed a handful of times. The V and J genes are TRBV29-1 and TRBJ2-1, with D maybe TRBD2 (5 bases). Germline loops: CDR1 SQVTM, CDR2 ANQGSEA. V dropped 4 bases and J dropped 5 bases, with 15 bases sitting between them. The CDR3 sequence is 14 residues long. The CDR3 loop reads CSVVGRGRDNEQFF. The DNA of the CDR3 is TGCAGCGTTGTTGGAAGAGGGCGAGACAATGAGCAGTTCTTC.

This clone was counted between two and nine times. The rearrangement joins TRBV6-6 to TRBJ2-7, with D unresolved. The V end lost 2 bases, the J end lost 2 bases, and 10 bases lay between the germline ends. In germline, CDR1 is MNHNY, CDR2 SVGAGI (reference sequence). This CDR3 has 14 amino acids. The CDR3 DNA follows: TGTGCCAGCAGTTACGGGCCAACTCCCTACGAGCAGTACTTC. Protein sequence: CASSYGPTPYEQYF.

The V gene is TRBV21-1, the J gene TRBJ2-6; TRBD2, the D gene given by the table, was not confirmed from the DNA. TRBV21-1 is deemed a pseudogene. CDR3 length: 19 residues. In nucleotides, the CDR3 is TGTGCCAGCAGTCCCTCAGCGGCTAGCGGGAGCCCCGGGGCCAACGTCCTGACTTTC. It translates to CASSPSAASGSPGANVLTF.

V gene TRBV19 combines with J gene TRBJ1-5; D unresolved. The V and J ends lost 8 bases and 0 bases respectively, with 23 bases between them. CDR1 is LNHDA, CDR2 SQIVND, per germline (reference sequence). The CDR3 runs 18 residues. The DNA for the CDR3 is TGTGCCAGTGCGTATGGAACAGCGACGGAGGTTAGCAATCAGCCCCAGCATTTT. Amino acid sequence: CASAYGTATEVSNQPQHF.

For this clone: Other DNA variants within this sample encode the same CDR3. The rearrangement joins TRBV7-2 to TRBJ1-4, with D maybe TRBD1 (6 bases). Per the germline V gene, CDR1 is SGHTA and CDR2 is FQGNSA. The CDR3 totals 14 residues. With 2 bases removed from V and 2 bases from J, the gap between germline ends came to 6 bases. The CDR3 DNA is TGTGCCAGCAGCTTACAGGGGACTAATGAAAAACTGTTTTTT. Residues: CASSLQGTNEKLFF.

The rearrangement joins TRBV6-1 to TRBJ1-5; no clear D gene. V was cut by 3 bases and J by 7 bases, with 10 bases left in between. The CDR3 loop spans 13 amino acids. The germline V gene encodes CDR1 MNHNS and CDR2 SASEGT. Here the CDR3 DNA reads TGTGCCAGCAGTGAGTCCTCCCCCCAGCCCCAGCATTTT. This codes for CASSESSPQPQHF.

The chain employs TRBV28 and TRBJ2-1; TRBD2 matches at 10 bases. The length of the CDR3 is 15 residues. Germline-derived CDR1 and CDR2 are MDHEN and SYDVKM. With V trimmed by 6 bases and J by 4 bases, 6 bases remained unmatched. This CDR3 is CASSLGLAVYNEQFF. The CDR3 DNA reads TGTGCCAGCAGCCTTGGACTAGCGGTATACAATGAGCAGTTCTTC.

The sample holds a few counts of this clone. The chain carries TRBV10-3 and TRBJ2-1; possible D gene TRBD2, 6 bases. V was trimmed by 0 bases and J by 5 bases, leaving 14 bases between them. The CDR3 spans 16 residues. From germline, CDR1 is ENHRY and CDR2 SYGVKD. DNA for the CDR3: TGTGCCATCAGTGAGTCGAGACTAGGTGGTAACAATGAGCAGTTCTTC. The encoded protein is CAISESRLGGNNEQFF.

V is TRBV5-1 and J is TRBJ2-5, with 10 bases that match TRBD1. The V gene's germline CDR1 is SGHRS and CDR2 YFSETQ. The CDR3 sequence is 15 residues long. The trim removed 4 bases at V and 6 bases at J, leaving 9 bases unmatched. The CDR3 DNA sequence: TGCGCCAGCAGCGGGGGACAGGGGATGGGAAAGACCCAGTACTTC. Encoded protein: CASSGGQGMGKTQYF.